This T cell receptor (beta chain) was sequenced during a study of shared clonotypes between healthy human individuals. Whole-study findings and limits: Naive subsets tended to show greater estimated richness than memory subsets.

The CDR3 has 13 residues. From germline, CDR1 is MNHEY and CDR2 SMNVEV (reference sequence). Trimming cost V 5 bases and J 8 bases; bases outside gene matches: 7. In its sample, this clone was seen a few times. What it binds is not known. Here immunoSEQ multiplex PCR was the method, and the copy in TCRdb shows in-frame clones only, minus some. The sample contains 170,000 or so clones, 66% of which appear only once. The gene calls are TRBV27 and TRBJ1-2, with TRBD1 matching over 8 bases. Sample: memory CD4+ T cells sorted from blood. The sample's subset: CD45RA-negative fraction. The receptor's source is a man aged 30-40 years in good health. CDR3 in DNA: TGTGCCAGCAGTCCCCGGACAGGGTCCGGCTACACCTTC. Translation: CASSPRTGSGYTF.